These 8 T cell receptor beta chains share one sample of origin, sequenced in a study of tumor-infiltrating lymphocytes in primary liver carcinoma. The input was 450 to 500 ng total RNA; TCR beta cDNA was made from it with a constant-region primer. Investigators got TCR beta libraries out of three nested multiplex PCR rounds, done with slightly modified ARM-PCR. Amplification in the first two PCR rounds was performed using TRBV1-TRBV30 forward primers and a C-beta reverse primer for approximately 10 cycles each. Each CDR3 protein gets one entry after TCRdb re-called the multiplex PCR reads with MiXCR. The sample lists about 120,000 distinct CDR3 sequences, about 59% occurring once. DNA and RNA were both co-extracted from approximately 22-30 mg of bulk tissue that had not been sorted. Sequencing was carried out using liver tumor tissue from sampling region 1. The subset: tumor region T1, superior pole. The receptors derive from a woman aged 55-70 years with primary liver carcinoma and hepatitis B virus infection.

The rearrangement links TRBV30 to TRBJ2-1; 13 bases map to TRBD2. There are 14 residues in the CDR3. With V trimmed by 3 bases and J by 6 bases, 2 bases remained unmatched. Germline V CDR1 and CDR2: GTSNPN, SVGIG (reference sequence). The CDR3 reads CAWRGLAGANEQFF. The CDR3 DNA reads TGTGCCTGGAGAGGACTAGCGGGAGCCAATGAGCAGTTCTTC.

The rearrangement joins TRBV12-3 or TRBV12-4 to TRBJ2-1, with 9 bases fitting TRBD2. The J call is doubtful: the DNA matches TRBJ2-7 better. The CDR3 has 15 amino acids. The CDR3 reads CASSFVGLAVNEQYF. The CDR3 nucleotides are TGTGCCAGCAGTTTCGTGGGACTAGCAGTTAATGAACAGTACTTC.

A note on this clonotype: The junction differs from germline at one of its ends, possibly a read error. V usage is TRBV11-2 and J usage is TRBJ2-2; tentative D call: TRBD2 (5 bases). The CDR3 runs to 15 residues. Germline V gene data show CDR1 as SGHAT and CDR2 as FQNNGV. CDR3 nucleotides: TGTGCAAGCAGTCCTCCGCAAGGACCGACCGGGGAGCAGTTTTTT. It specifies CASSPPQGPTGEQFF.

This clonotype has more than one count but fewer than ten. Being one base from a much bigger clone, this may be a read error. J is TRBJ2-3 and V is TRBV30; no clear D gene. The CDR3 extends over 13 amino acids. Trimming removed 1 base from V and 4 bases from J, with 9 bases in between. CDR1 and CDR2 from the germline V gene are GTSNPN and SVGIG (reference sequence). In DNA, the CDR3 is TGTGCCTGGAGTGGAATAAGCGCAGATACGCAGTATTTT. Translated: CAWSGISADTQYF. The variable domain in full, with the rest retrieved from reference TRBV30 and TRBJ2-3, is SQTIHQWPATLVQPVGSPLSLECTVEGTSNPNLYWYRQAAGRGLQLLFYSVGIGQISSEVPQNLSASRPQDRQFILSSKKLLLSDSGFYLCAWSGISADTQYFGPGTRLTVL.

A few counts support this clonotype. The V call is TRBV5-6, the J call TRBJ2-5; a weak D match, TRBD1 (5 bases). The CDR3 extends over 17 amino acids. Germline V gene sequence: CDR1 SGHDT, CDR2 YYEEEE. Trimming took off 0 bases at V and 1 base at J, with 16 bases between the two ends. CDR3 sequence reads: CASSLAGYGASQETQYF. CDR3 DNA sequence: TGTGCCAGCAGCTTGGCAGGGTATGGGGCAAGCCAAGAGACCCAGTACTTC.

The J gene is TRBJ2-7, the V gene TRBV11-2; D is perhaps TRBD2 (6 bases). CDR1 and CDR2 (germline): SGHAT, FQNNGV. This CDR3 region has 15 residues. V was clipped by 6 bases and J by 3 bases, with 18 bases between them. The CDR3 loop is CASRPRTSTSYEQYF. CDR3 DNA: TGTGCCAGCAGACCACGGACGTCGACTAGCTACGAGCAGTACTTC.

Concerning this clonotype itself: The junction departs from germline at one end; a sequencing error may be responsible. This rearrangement joins TRBV7-3 to TRBJ2-1; a weak D match, TRBD2 (7 bases). The CDR3 has 17 amino acids. Germline CDR1 and CDR2: SGHTA and FQGTGA. For the CDR3, the DNA is TGTGCCAGCAGCCCAGGTGGGGGGGCGAGGTCCTACACTGAGCAGTTCTTC. It encodes CASSPGGGARSYTEQFF.

Only a few counts were recorded for this clonotype. This chain uses TRBV11-3 with TRBJ2-5; D might be TRBD2 (5 bases). This CDR3 has 15 amino acids. Germline CDR1 and CDR2: SGHNT and YENEEA. Trimming stripped 4 bases from V and 7 bases from J, with 19 bases between. The CDR3 coding sequence is TGTGCCAGCAGCTCCCTAGCTACCCCTTTCGGGACCCAGTACTTC. This codes for CASSSLATPFGTQYF.